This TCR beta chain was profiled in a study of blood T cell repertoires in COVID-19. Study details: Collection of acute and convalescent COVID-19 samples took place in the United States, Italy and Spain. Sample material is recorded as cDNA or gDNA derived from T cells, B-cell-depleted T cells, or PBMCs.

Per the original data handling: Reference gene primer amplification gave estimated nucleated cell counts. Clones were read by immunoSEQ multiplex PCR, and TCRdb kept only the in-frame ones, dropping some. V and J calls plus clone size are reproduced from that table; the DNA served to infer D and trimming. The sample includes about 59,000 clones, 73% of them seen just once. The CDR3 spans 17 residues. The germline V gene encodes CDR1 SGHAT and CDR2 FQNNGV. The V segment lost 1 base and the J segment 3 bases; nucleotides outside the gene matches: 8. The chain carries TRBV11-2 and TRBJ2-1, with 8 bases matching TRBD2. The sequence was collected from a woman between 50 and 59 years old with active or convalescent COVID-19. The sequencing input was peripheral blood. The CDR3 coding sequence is TGTGCCAGCAGCTTAGGGCTAGCGGGTCTTTACTACAATGAGCAGTTCTTC. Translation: CASSLGLAGLYYNEQFF.